Listed below are T cell receptor beta chains from one sample, sequenced in a study of blood T cell repertoires in COVID-19. Libraries were prepared by immunoSEQ multiplex PCR; TCRdb keeps only in-frame clonotypes and omits some of them. This sample has 36,000 or so clones, with around 90% found just once. Sequencing used peripheral blood. All receptors come from a woman in her seventies with active COVID-19. Each CDR3 is given without its conserved first and last residue. Fields, in order: V gene, D gene, CDR3 protein. The D gene is left open where the match is weak.

v_gene: TRBV6-5
d_gene: .
CDR3aa: ASVRGGADGEQF

v_gene: TRBV6-2/TRBV6-3
d_gene: .
CDR3aa: ASSFLRSRLSTEAF

v_gene: TRBV6-6
d_gene: TRBD1
CDR3aa: ATDTGGSQPQH

v_gene: TRBV28
d_gene: .
CDR3aa: ASSLLRGADTQY

v_gene: TRBV20-1
d_gene: TRBD2
CDR3aa: SASPPPTSGGEETQY

v_gene: TRBV5-8
d_gene: TRBD2
CDR3aa: ASSSPRLAGQETQY

v_gene: TRBV3-1/TRBV3-2
d_gene: TRBD2
CDR3aa: ASSHTSGGAADTQY

v_gene: TRBV9
d_gene: .
CDR3aa: ASSPRQLDEKLF

v_gene: TRBV4-2
d_gene: TRBD1
CDR3aa: ASSQDYKGAPIRETQY

v_gene: TRBV7-8
d_gene: TRBD1
CDR3aa: ASSTDRGFTEAF

v_gene: TRBV27
d_gene: TRBD2
CDR3aa: ASSFPSGGINEQF

v_gene: TRBV4-1
d_gene: .
CDR3aa: ASSQLGGDLSSYEQY

v_gene: TRBV19
d_gene: .
CDR3aa: ASSDSTNEKLF

v_gene: TRBV6-6
d_gene: TRBD1
CDR3aa: ASRPTGNSNQPQH

v_gene: TRBV7-9
d_gene: TRBD2
CDR3aa: ASRTSGGHTQETQY

v_gene: TRBV28
d_gene: TRBD1
CDR3aa: ASSQTGDIYEQY

v_gene: TRBV18
d_gene: TRBD1
CDR3aa: ASSRDRVGNQPQH

v_gene: TRBV9
d_gene: .
CDR3aa: ASSPQTGPGNTIY

v_gene: TRBV6-1
d_gene: .
CDR3aa: ASSDRGDTEAF

v_gene: TRBV7-9
d_gene: .
CDR3aa: ASSFGGTQY

v_gene: TRBV28
d_gene: .
CDR3aa: ASSLMEGGVQLF

v_gene: TRBV6-5
d_gene: TRBD1
CDR3aa: ASSYGTGFNEQY

v_gene: TRBV7-2
d_gene: .
CDR3aa: ASSLARAEETQY

v_gene: TRBV18
d_gene: .
CDR3aa: ASSPPGTSNQPQH

v_gene: TRBV7-9
d_gene: TRBD2
CDR3aa: ASSLRTSGGSNEQF

v_gene: TRBV20-1
d_gene: .
CDR3aa: SASWPPGEQY

v_gene: TRBV7-2
d_gene: .
CDR3aa: ASSLDWVATQY

v_gene: TRBV7-2
d_gene: TRBD2
CDR3aa: ASSLALAGQQF

v_gene: TRBV18
d_gene: .
CDR3aa: ASSPGRRQPQH

v_gene: TRBV3-1/TRBV3-2
d_gene: TRBD2
CDR3aa: ASSQGRLAGGPDSYNEQF

v_gene: TRBV4-1
d_gene: .
CDR3aa: ASSPGLTGLIRNTIY

v_gene: TRBV7-3
d_gene: TRBD2
CDR3aa: ASSLSAGVGEQY

v_gene: TRBV18
d_gene: TRBD1
CDR3aa: ASSRTGDNEQF

v_gene: TRBV18
d_gene: TRBD1
CDR3aa: ASSPRSGQGERQF

v_gene: TRBV9
d_gene: .
CDR3aa: ASSFRGDRLYEQY

v_gene: TRBV2
d_gene: .
CDR3aa: ASSPDINTGELF

v_gene: TRBV14
d_gene: .
CDR3aa: ASSLGIEYEQY

v_gene: TRBV5-1
d_gene: .
CDR3aa: ASSRSLQETQY

v_gene: TRBV18
d_gene: .
CDR3aa: ASSPTDSYEQY

v_gene: TRBV18
d_gene: TRBD2
CDR3aa: ASSLQRGSSYNEQF

v_gene: TRBV30
d_gene: .
CDR3aa: AWSVSKEWGNLQGTEAF

v_gene: TRBV5-6
d_gene: TRBD1
CDR3aa: ASTYRGLAEAF

v_gene: TRBV13
d_gene: .
CDR3aa: ASSWRQRNYNEQF

v_gene: TRBV11-3
d_gene: TRBD1
CDR3aa: ASSSLQGTGSYEQY

v_gene: TRBV7-9
d_gene: TRBD1
CDR3aa: ASSQGQGIPEAF

v_gene: TRBV3-1/TRBV3-2
d_gene: TRBD1
CDR3aa: ASSPRDRATGELF

v_gene: TRBV3-1/TRBV3-2
d_gene: .
CDR3aa: ASSQAGEQY

v_gene: TRBV4-1
d_gene: TRBD1
CDR3aa: ASSPFGTGQKEQY

v_gene: TRBV30
d_gene: TRBD1
CDR3aa: AWSGTGTGIPNTEAF

v_gene: TRBV12-3/TRBV12-4
d_gene: .
CDR3aa: ASRLLNTGELF